Included here is one T cell receptor (beta chain) sequence, with context. In this sample, this clone turned up a few times. What antigen it recognizes has not been identified. The record has no base qualities; no much larger clone is one base away. The sample is drawn from a study of blood T cell repertoires in COVID-19 (TCRdb year 2020). About the investigation overall: Samples from collaborators originated in the United States, Italy and Spain and spanned both the acute and convalescent phases of COVID-19. The prospective study material was composed of cDNA or gDNA derived from T cells, B-cell-depleted T cells, or PBMCs. Deeply sampled blood TCRbeta repertoires from subjects exposed to, actively infected with, or recovered from COVID-19 were included in the dataset. The repertoires were released in a freely available public database meant as a resource for research on the immune response to SARS-CoV-2. The samples were drawn from two sources: the first 160 participants of the ongoing ImmuneRACE study, and 1,000 to 1,500 subjects contributed by 6 global collaborators. A de-identified subject ID, COVID-19 status, age in years and sex were almost always included in the sample metadata. Where available, HLA class I and class II types were taken from metadata supplied by the sample provider and were not determined by assay-based typing.

Each collaborating institution followed its own protocols to collect whole blood in K2EDTA tubes. For TCRbeta analysis, collaborators shipped samples in one of three forms: frozen whole blood, isolated PBMCs, or DNA extracted from either of those sample types. TCRbeta CDR3 regions were amplified from genomic DNA using the immunoSEQ Assay, a bias-controlled multiplex PCR. In the paper's pipeline: Nucleated cell counts per sample were estimated from amplification of reference gene primers within the assay. Sequence reads were collapsed and filtered to measure the absolute abundance of every unique TCRbeta CDR3 rearrangement. For each sample, productive Simpson clonality was calculated as the square root of Simpson's diversity index across productive rearrangements. TCRdb obtained this table from immuneACCESS and retained in-frame rearrangements with V and J assigned. These tables miss some clones; where compared with another copy, unresolved V genes account for less than half of the shortfall, and the remainder is unexplained. V, J and clone size were drawn from that table, and D and trimming were deduced from the DNA. The sample profile shows some 140,000 clones; around three quarters of them were found once. The top ten hold 11% of the sample.

The investigation overall reported the following: The amount of clinical and demographic metadata varied by source and participant and was provided uncurated.

The clonotype originates from a human donor in a cohort sampled during active COVID-19. Material for sequencing was peripheral blood.

The CDR3 region has the sequence CASSLGRGNQPQHF. The DNA sequence is given as TGTGCCAGCAGCTTAGGCCGGGGGAATCAGCCCCAGCATTTT. The chain is made from TRBV7-9 and TRBJ1-5; TRBD1 could be the D gene, as 5 bases match. Cut back by 1 base and 4 bases, the V and J ends lie 8 bases apart. The germline V gene (reference sequence) sets CDR1 to SEHNR and CDR2 to FQNEAQ. The CDR3 runs 14 residues from the cysteine to the phenylalanine. The sequence is cut down to CDR3 DNA, 42 bases in frame from base 1.